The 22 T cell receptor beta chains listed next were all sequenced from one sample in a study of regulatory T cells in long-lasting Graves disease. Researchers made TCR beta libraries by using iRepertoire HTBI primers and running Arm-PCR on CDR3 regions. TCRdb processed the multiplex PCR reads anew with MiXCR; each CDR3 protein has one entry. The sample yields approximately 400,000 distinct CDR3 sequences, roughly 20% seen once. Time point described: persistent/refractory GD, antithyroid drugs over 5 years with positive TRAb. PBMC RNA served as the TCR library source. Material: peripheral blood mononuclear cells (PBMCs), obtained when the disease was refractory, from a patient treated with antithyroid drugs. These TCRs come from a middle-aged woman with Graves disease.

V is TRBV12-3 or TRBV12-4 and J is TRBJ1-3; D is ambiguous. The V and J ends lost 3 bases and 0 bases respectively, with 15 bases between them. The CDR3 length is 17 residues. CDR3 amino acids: CASSLAPNGDSGNTIYF. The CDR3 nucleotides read TGTGCCAGCAGTTTGGCCCCTAATGGGGACTCTGGAAACACCATATATTTT.

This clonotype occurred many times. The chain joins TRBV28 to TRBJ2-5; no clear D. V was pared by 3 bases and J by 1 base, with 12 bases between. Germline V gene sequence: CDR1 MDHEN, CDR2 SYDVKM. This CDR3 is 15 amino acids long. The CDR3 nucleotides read TGTGCCAGCAGTTTCCCTAGAGCCGGCCAAGAGACCCAGTACTTC. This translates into CASSFPRAGQETQYF.

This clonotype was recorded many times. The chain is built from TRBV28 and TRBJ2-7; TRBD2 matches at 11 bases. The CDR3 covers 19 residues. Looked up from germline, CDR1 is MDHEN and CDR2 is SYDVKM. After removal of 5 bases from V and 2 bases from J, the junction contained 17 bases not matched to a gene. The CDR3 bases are TGTGCCAGCAGTCCCGAGGACTCTTGGACTAGCGGGCCTCCCTACGAGCAGTACTTC. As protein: CASSPEDSWTSGPPYEQYF.

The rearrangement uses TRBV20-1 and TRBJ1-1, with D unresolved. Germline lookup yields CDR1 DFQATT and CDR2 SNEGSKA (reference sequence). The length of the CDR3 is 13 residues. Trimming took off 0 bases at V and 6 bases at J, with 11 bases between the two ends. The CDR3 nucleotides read TGCAGTGCTAGAGATTTCAATTTGCCTGAAGCTTTCTTT. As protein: CSARDFNLPEAFF.

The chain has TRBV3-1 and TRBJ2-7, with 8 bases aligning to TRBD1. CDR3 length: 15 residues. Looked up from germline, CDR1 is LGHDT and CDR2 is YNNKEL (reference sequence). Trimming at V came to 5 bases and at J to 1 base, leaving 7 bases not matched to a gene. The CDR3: CASSEHWTGSYEQYF. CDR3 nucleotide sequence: TGTGCCAGCAGCGAACATTGGACAGGGTCCTACGAGCAGTACTTC.

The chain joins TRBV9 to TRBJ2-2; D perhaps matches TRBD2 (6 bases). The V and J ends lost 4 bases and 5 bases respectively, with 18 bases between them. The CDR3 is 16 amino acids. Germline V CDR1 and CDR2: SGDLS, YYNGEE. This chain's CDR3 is CASSPRGEVGTGELFF. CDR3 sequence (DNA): TGTGCCAGCAGCCCCCGTGGGGAGGTTGGGACCGGGGAGCTGTTTTTT.

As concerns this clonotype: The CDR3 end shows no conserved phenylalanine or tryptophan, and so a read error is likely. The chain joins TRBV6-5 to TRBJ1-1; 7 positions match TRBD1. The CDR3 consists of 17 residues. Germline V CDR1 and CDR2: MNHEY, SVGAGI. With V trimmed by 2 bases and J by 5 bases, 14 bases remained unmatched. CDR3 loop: CASSYGQGVSMWTEAFL. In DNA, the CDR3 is TGTGCCAGCAGTTACGGGCAGGGGGTTTCGATGTGGACTGAAGCTTTCCTT.

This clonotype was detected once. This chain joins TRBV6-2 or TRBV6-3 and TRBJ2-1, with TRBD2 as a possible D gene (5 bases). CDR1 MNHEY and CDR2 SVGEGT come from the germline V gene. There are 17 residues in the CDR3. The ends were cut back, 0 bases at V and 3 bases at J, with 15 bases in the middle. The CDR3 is CASSYSGGSGLYNEQFF. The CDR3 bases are TGTGCCAGCAGTTACTCGGGTGGGAGCGGCCTCTACAATGAGCAGTTCTTC.

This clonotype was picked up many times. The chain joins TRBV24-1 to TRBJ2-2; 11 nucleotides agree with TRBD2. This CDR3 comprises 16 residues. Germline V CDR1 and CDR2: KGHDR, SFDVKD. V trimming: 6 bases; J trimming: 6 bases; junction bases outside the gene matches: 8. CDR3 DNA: TGTGCCACCAGTTCCCATCTAGCGGGAGGTGCCGGGGAGCTGTTTTTT. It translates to CATSSHLAGGAGELFF.

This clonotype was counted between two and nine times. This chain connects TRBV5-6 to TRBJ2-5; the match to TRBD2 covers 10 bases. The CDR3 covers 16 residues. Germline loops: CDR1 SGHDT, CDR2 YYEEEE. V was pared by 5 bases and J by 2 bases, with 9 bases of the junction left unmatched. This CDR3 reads CASSYPGLARQETQYF. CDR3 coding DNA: TGTGCCAGCAGTTACCCGGGACTAGCGAGACAAGAGACCCAGTACTTC.

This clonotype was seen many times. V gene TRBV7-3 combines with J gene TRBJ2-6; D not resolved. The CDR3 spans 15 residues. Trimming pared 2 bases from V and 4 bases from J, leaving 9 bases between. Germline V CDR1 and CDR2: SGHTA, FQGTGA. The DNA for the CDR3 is TGTGCCAGCAGCTTAGCCGGGCTAGGGGCCAACGTCCTGACTTTC. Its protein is CASSLAGLGANVLTF.

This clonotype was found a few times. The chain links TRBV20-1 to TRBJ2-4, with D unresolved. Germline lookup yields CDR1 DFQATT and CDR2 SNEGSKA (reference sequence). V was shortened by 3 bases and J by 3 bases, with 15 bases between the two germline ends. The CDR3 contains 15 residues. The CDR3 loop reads CSASPTDRFKNIQYF. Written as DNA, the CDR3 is TGCAGTGCTAGTCCCACGGACCGATTCAAAAACATTCAGTACTTC.

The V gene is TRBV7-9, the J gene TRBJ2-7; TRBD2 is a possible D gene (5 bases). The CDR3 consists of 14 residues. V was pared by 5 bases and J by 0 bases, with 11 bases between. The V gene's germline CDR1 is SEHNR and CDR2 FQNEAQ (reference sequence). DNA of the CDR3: TGTGCCAGCAGCCCCGCGGGTTACTCCTACGAGCAGTACTTC. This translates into CASSPAGYSYEQYF.

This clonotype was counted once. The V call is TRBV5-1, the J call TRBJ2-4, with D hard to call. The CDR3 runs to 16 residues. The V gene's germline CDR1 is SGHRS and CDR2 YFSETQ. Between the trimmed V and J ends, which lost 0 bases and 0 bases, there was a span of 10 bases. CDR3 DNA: TGCGCCAGCAGCTTGGGTGGCGGAGTAGCCAAAAACATTCAGTACTTC. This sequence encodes CASSLGGGVAKNIQYF.

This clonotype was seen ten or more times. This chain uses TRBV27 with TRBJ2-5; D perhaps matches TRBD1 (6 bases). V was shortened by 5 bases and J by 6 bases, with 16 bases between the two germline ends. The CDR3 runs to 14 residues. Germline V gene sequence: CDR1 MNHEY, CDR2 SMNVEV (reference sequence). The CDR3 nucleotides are TGTGCCAGCAGTACGCGAAACAGGGTGAAGACCCAGTACTTC. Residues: CASSTRNRVKTQYF.

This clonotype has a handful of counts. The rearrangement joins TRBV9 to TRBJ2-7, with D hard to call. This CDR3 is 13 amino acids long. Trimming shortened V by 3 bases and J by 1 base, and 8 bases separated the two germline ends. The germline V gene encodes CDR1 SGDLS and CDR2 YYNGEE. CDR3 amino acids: CASSAPASYEQYF. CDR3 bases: TGTGCCAGCAGCGCCCCTGCATCCTACGAGCAGTACTTC.

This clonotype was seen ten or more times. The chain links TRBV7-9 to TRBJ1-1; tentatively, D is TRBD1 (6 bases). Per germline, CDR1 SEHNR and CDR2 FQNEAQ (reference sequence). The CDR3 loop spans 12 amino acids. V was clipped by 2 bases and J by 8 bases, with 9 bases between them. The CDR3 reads CASSLRGIEAFF. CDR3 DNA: TGTGCCAGCAGCTTAAGGGGGATCGAAGCTTTCTTT.

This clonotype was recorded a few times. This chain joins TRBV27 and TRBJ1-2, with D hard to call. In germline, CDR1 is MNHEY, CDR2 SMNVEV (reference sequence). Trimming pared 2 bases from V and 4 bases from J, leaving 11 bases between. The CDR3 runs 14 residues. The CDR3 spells CASSLRGWGYGYTF. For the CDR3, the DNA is TGTGCCAGCAGTTTACGGGGTTGGGGCTATGGCTACACCTTC.

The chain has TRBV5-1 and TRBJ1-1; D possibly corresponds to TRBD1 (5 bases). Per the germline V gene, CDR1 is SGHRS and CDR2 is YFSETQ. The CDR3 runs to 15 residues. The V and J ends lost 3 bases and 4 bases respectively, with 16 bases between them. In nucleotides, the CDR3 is TGCGCCAGCAGCTCCTTCTGGGGGGGGGGCACTGAAGCTTTCTTT. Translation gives CASSSFWGGGTEAFF.

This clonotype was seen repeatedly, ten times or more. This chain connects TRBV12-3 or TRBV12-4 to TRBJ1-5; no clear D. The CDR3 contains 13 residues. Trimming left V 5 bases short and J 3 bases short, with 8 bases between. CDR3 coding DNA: TGTGCCAGCAGTGGACGGTACAATCAGCCCCAGCATTTT. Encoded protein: CASSGRYNQPQHF.

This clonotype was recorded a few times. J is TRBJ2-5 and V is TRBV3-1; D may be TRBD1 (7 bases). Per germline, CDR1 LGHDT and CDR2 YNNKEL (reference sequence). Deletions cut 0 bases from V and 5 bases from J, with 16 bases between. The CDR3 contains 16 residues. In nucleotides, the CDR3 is TGTGCCAGCAGCCAAGATAGGGGGCGCGCGGGGGAGACCCAGTACTTC. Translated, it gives CASSQDRGRAGETQYF.

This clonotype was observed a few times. In DNA form, the CDR3 reads TGTGCCAGCAGCCAAAGGGGGGTCACCGGGGAGCTGTTTTTT. Protein sequence: CASSQRGVTGELFF. The V and J genes are TRBV3-1 and TRBJ2-2; TRBD1 or TRBD2 may be the D gene (6 bases each). V lost 2 bases to trimming and J lost 4 bases, with 8 bases between them. Per germline, CDR1 LGHDT and CDR2 YNNKEL (reference sequence). CDR3 length: 14 residues.